These 32 T cell receptor beta chains share one sample of origin, sequenced in a study of T cell responses to AZD1222 COVID-19 vaccine. TCRdb's table, derived via immunoSEQ multiplex PCR, lists solely in-frame clones and lacks some. The sample shows about 120,000 clones, about 90% of them seen only once. The sequencing used peripheral blood, collected on day 0 of AZD1222 vaccination. The receptors shown here come from an adult in good health.

J is TRBJ1-4 and V is TRBV5-1; D may be TRBD1 (6 bases). V lost 4 bases and J lost 4, with 17 bases in between. The CDR3 consists of 16 residues. Per germline, CDR1 SGHRS and CDR2 YFSETQ. Written as DNA, the CDR3 is TGCGCCAGCAGCCAGAGCAGGGGACGGAATAATGAAAAACTGTTTTTT. It is translated as CASSQSRGRNNEKLFF.

This chain links TRBV6-4 with TRBJ1-5; D is unclear. This CDR3 comprises 13 residues. In germline, CDR1 is MRHNA, CDR2 SNTAGT. The V and J ends lost 1 base and 6 bases respectively, with 7 bases between them. The CDR3 DNA reads TGTGCCAGCAGTGACTTCGTCGGTCAGCCCCAGCATTTT. This sequence encodes CASSDFVGQPQHF.

This chain links TRBV12-5 with TRBJ2-4; TRBD2 matches 7 bases. This CDR3 comprises 16 residues. The germline V gene encodes CDR1 LGHNT and CDR2 FRNRAP. The ends lost 4 bases at V and 0 bases at J; junction bases unmatched: 6. The CDR3 sequence is CASGSDGGEAKNIQYF. The CDR3 DNA reads as TGTGCTAGTGGTTCGGATGGGGGGGAAGCCAAAAACATTCAGTACTTC.

The chain carries TRBV29-1 and TRBJ1-1; TRBD1 agrees at 9 bases. Germline assignment: CDR1 SQVTM and CDR2 ANQGSEA. The junction had 9 bases not matched to a gene; V was cut back by 7 bases and J by 6 bases. The CDR3 runs 13 residues. CDR3: CSGTGTGSAEAFF. DNA of the CDR3: TGCAGCGGGACCGGGACAGGGTCGGCTGAAGCTTTCTTT.

The count of this clone is one. The chain is built from TRBV6-5 and TRBJ2-5; weak D call: TRBD2 (6 bases). There are 13 residues in the CDR3. Between the trimmed V and J ends, which lost 7 bases and 2 bases, there was a span of 11 bases. Germline values: CDR1 MNHEY, CDR2 SVGAGI. DNA of the CDR3: TGTGCCAGCACCTTGGGGGGACAAGAGACCCAGTACTTC. Translated: CASTLGGQETQYF.

The gene calls are TRBV10-3 and TRBJ1-5; 11 bases agree with TRBD1. Losses at the gene ends were 6 bases for V and 5 bases for J; bases not matched to a gene: 6. The CDR3 has 15 amino acids. The germline V gene encodes CDR1 ENHRY and CDR2 SYGVKD. CDR3: CAIRGTGGRDQPQHF. The CDR3 region has the DNA TGTGCCATCAGGGGGACAGGGGGGAGAGATCAGCCCCAGCATTTT.

The chain recombines TRBV18 with TRBJ2-7, with 9 bases aligning to TRBD1. V trimming: 2 bases; J trimming: 6 bases; junction bases outside the gene matches: 5. CDR1 is KGHSH and CDR2 is LQKENI in the germline V gene. The CDR3 spans 14 residues. The CDR3: CASSPAGQGSEQYV. The CDR3 DNA follows: TGTGCCAGCTCACCAGCGGGACAGGGAAGCGAGCAGTACGTC.

The chain employs TRBV10-3 and TRBJ1-1; a possible D gene is TRBD1 (5 bases). CDR1 is ENHRY, CDR2 SYGVKD, per germline. This CDR3 contains 11 residues. V shed 11 bases and J shed 5 bases, with 12 bases lying between them. This chain's CDR3 is CASGGGTEAFF. As DNA, the CDR3 is TGTGCCTCGGGTGGGGGTACTGAAGCTTTCTTT.

This sequence joins TRBV4-1 and TRBJ2-1, with 15 nucleotides matching TRBD2. Trimming removed 1 base from V and 2 bases from J; junction bases left unmatched: 3. The CDR3 runs 18 residues. Looked up from germline, CDR1 is MGHRA and CDR2 is YSYEKL. CDR3 protein: CASSQGGLAGGPYNEQFF. The CDR3 DNA sequence: TGCGCCAGCAGCCAAGGGGGACTAGCGGGAGGACCCTACAATGAGCAGTTCTTC.

V is TRBV7-9 and J is TRBJ2-3; D gene unclear. Trimming cost V 5 bases and J 1 base, with 13 bases left between them. The CDR3 consists of 15 residues. From germline, CDR1 is SEHNR and CDR2 FQNEAQ (reference sequence). The CDR3 protein is CASSQGTARTDTQYF. In DNA, the CDR3 is TGTGCCAGCAGCCAAGGCACAGCCCGCACAGATACGCAGTATTTT.

The rearrangement uses TRBV19 and TRBJ1-6; D unclear. V was cut by 4 bases and J by 7 bases, with 11 bases left in between. Germline V lookup: CDR1 LNHDA, CDR2 SQIVND (reference sequence). This CDR3 is 14 amino acids long. The CDR3, as DNA: TGTGCCAGTAGTACAGGACGGGCGAATTCACCCCTCCACTTT. Protein product: CASSTGRANSPLHF.

The chain couples TRBV30 to TRBJ1-2; D gene uncertain. Looked up from germline, CDR1 is GTSNPN and CDR2 is SVGIG (reference sequence). CDR3 length equals 12 residues. Deletions cut 4 bases from V and 1 base from J, with 7 bases between. In DNA, the CDR3 is TGTGCCTGGAAAGGTCTTAACTATGGCTACACCTTC. Amino acid sequence: CAWKGLNYGYTF.

Turning to this clone: This sample also contains other DNA sequences that code for the same CDR3. This chain uses TRBV30 with TRBJ1-2; tentative D call: TRBD1 (5 bases). There are 12 residues in the CDR3. Per the germline V gene, CDR1 is GTSNPN and CDR2 is SVGIG (reference sequence). Trimming removed 0 bases from V and 7 bases from J, with 9 bases in between. The CDR3 coding sequence is TGTGCCTGGAGTGTGTTGGGGACTGGCTACACCTTC. Protein: CAWSVLGTGYTF.

J is TRBJ2-3 and V is TRBV21-1; the table names TRBD2, a call not compared with the DNA. TRBV21-1 is flagged as a pseudogene. CDR3 length equals 16 residues. For the CDR3, the DNA is TGTGCCACCGGGACTAGCGGGGGCCCTAGCACAGATACGCAGTATTTT. It translates to CATGTSGGPSTDTQYF.

This sequence joins TRBV3-1 (or the pseudogene TRBV3-2) and TRBJ1-1, with a weak D call TRBD1 (6 bases). The CDR3 runs to 13 residues. V shed 5 bases and J shed 7 bases, with 14 bases lying between them. Germline V lookup: CDR1 LGHDT, CDR2 YNNKEL (reference sequence). In DNA, the CDR3 is TGTGCCAGCAGCGCAACAGGGATAAATGAAGCTTTCTTT. It encodes CASSATGINEAFF.

The genes are TRBV7-2 and TRBJ1-2; D remains unclear. The CDR3 sequence is 17 residues long. Germline V gene data show CDR1 as SGHTA and CDR2 as FQGNSA. The V gene lost 1 base and the J gene lost 6 bases, with 21 bases spanning the gap. CDR3 sequence: CASSLGWITWGKDGYTF. The DNA for the CDR3 is TGTGCCAGCAGCTTAGGATGGATTACTTGGGGAAAGGATGGCTACACCTTC. Drawing the rest from reference TRBV7-2 and TRBJ1-2, the complete variable domain is GAGVSQSPSNKVTEKGKDVELRCDPISGHTALYWYRQSLGQGLEFLIYFQGNSAPDKSGLPSDRFSAERTGGSVSTLTIQRTQQEDSAVYLCASSLGWITWGKDGYTFGSGTRLTVV.

This chain joins TRBV28 and TRBJ1-5, with a weak D call TRBD1 (6 bases). The germline CDR1 and CDR2 sequences are MDHEN and SYDVKM. Trimming cost V 5 bases and J 1 base, with 15 bases left between them. The CDR3 has 16 amino acids. Here the CDR3 reads CASSPLGQLSNQPQHF. CDR3 in DNA: TGTGCCAGCAGTCCCCTAGGACAGTTAAGCAATCAGCCCCAGCATTTT.

The CDR3, as DNA: TGTGCCAGCAGCCAAGTTCGGGGGAGTGCGGAGCTGTTTTTT. Amino acid sequence: CASSQVRGSAELFF. This rearrangement joins TRBV3-1 (or the pseudogene TRBV3-2) to TRBJ2-2, with a tentative D call TRBD2 (6 bases). The CDR3 is made up of 14 amino acids. The germline gives CDR1 LGHDT, CDR2 YNNKEL (reference sequence). Trimming removed 1 base from V and 10 bases from J, with 13 bases in between.

The chain carries TRBV11-2 and TRBJ2-1, with D possibly TRBD2 on 6 matching bases. The germline CDR1 and CDR2 sequences are SGHAT and FQNNGV. Trimming cost V 6 bases and J 0 bases, with 15 bases left between them. This CDR3 contains 16 residues. The CDR3 spells CASRAAETSSYNEQFF. In DNA, the CDR3 is TGTGCCAGCAGAGCTGCCGAGACTAGCTCCTACAATGAGCAGTTCTTC.

The rearrangement uses TRBV18 and TRBJ2-5; TRBD1 matches 8 bases. There are 15 residues in the CDR3. Losses at the gene ends were 5 bases for V and 5 bases for J; bases not matched to a gene: 10. The germline CDR1 and CDR2 sequences are KGHSH and LQKENI. The CDR3 reads CASSSGQGPEETQYF. CDR3 DNA sequence: TGTGCCAGCTCATCTGGACAGGGTCCGGAGGAGACCCAGTACTTC.

V usage is TRBV6-5 and J usage is TRBJ2-1; tentative D call: TRBD1 (6 bases). Per germline, CDR1 MNHEY and CDR2 SVGAGI. The CDR3 runs to 13 residues. Trimming left V 8 bases short and J 4 bases short, with 12 bases between. CDR3 nucleotides: TGTGCCAGCGGGGGCCTGAGATACAATGAGCAGTTCTTC. Encoded protein: CASGGLRYNEQFF.

The chain links TRBV3-1 (or the pseudogene TRBV3-2) to TRBJ1-3; D is unclear. In germline, CDR1 is LGHDT, CDR2 YNNKEL (reference sequence). The CDR3 is made up of 17 amino acids. Trimming left V 1 base short and J 0 bases short, with 13 bases between. The CDR3 loop reads CASSQGVSFSSGNTIYF. CDR3 DNA: TGTGCCAGCAGCCAAGGAGTTAGCTTCAGCTCTGGAAACACCATATATTTT.

V and J are TRBV6-5 and TRBJ1-2; the match to TRBD1 covers 7 bases. CDR3 size: 14 residues. Germline V gives CDR1 MNHEY, CDR2 SVGAGI. V lost 4 bases to trimming and J lost 6 bases; unmatched junction nucleotides: 8. The CDR3 spells CASSFQGGGDGYTF. The CDR3 bases are TGTGCCAGCAGTTTTCAAGGGGGCGGAGATGGCTACACCTTC.

The rearrangement joins TRBV25-1 to TRBJ2-5; a possible D gene is TRBD2 (6 bases). V was clipped by 3 bases and J by 0 bases, with 14 bases between them. CDR1 is MGHDK, CDR2 SYGVNS, per germline. The CDR3 spans 16 residues. The CDR3 region has the DNA TGTGCCAGCAGTGATGTCCAGGCGGGGTACCAAGAGACCCAGTACTTC. Translation: CASSDVQAGYQETQYF.

The chain carries TRBV18 and TRBJ1-1; 7 bases fit TRBD1. The germline CDR1 and CDR2 sequences are KGHSH and LQKENI. The CDR3 covers 14 residues. V dropped 5 bases and J dropped 1; count of bases not matched to a gene: 4. CDR3 sequence: CASSAGGANTEAFF. DNA for the CDR3: TGTGCCAGCTCAGCAGGGGGAGCGAACACTGAAGCTTTCTTT.

There are a few counts of this clone. V gene TRBV7-9 combines with J gene TRBJ1-1; no reliable D call. CDR1 SEHNR and CDR2 FQNEAQ come from the germline V gene (reference sequence). The V gene lost 1 base and the J gene lost 4 bases, with 10 bases spanning the gap. This CDR3 comprises 14 residues. CDR3 residues: CASSLDISGTEAFF. The CDR3 DNA reads as TGTGCCAGCAGCTTAGACATTTCGGGCACTGAAGCTTTCTTT.

The chain joins TRBV9 to TRBJ1-5, with 10 bases aligning to TRBD1. Germline CDR1 and CDR2: SGDLS and YYNGEE. V shed 3 bases and J 7 bases; nucleotides not matched to a gene: 7. This CDR3 region has 15 residues. Here the CDR3 DNA reads TGTGCCAGCAGCGCGGGGACAGGGGTTGGGCAGCCCCAGCATTTT. It yields the protein CASSAGTGVGQPQHF.

This clone has a single count. J is TRBJ2-3 and V is TRBV18, with D perhaps given as TRBD1 or TRBD2 (5 bases each). Trimming pared 1 base from V and 6 bases from J, leaving 8 bases between. Germline values: CDR1 KGHSH, CDR2 LQKENI. The CDR3 is made up of 13 amino acids. The CDR3 DNA is TGTGCCAGCTCACCACTTGAGGGGGATACGCAGTATTTT. This codes for CASSPLEGDTQYF.

The chain uses TRBV27 and TRBJ2-1, with TRBD2 identical over 9 bases. Per germline, CDR1 MNHEY and CDR2 SMNVEV (reference sequence). The trim removed 5 bases at V and 4 bases at J, leaving 12 bases unmatched. This CDR3 is built from 17 residues. The CDR3 DNA follows: TGTGCCAGCAGTCCACGCCCCCCGGGACTAGCTTACAATGAGCAGTTCTTC. Translated: CASSPRPPGLAYNEQFF.

This clone came up a few times. The chain has TRBV9 and TRBJ2-5; 9 bases are a match to TRBD2. The length of the CDR3 is 17 residues. Germline V CDR1 and CDR2: SGDLS, YYNGEE. V lost 0 bases to trimming and J lost 4 bases; unmatched junction nucleotides: 10. The CDR3 region is CASSVGAVTSGRETQYF. CDR3 in DNA: TGTGCCAGCAGCGTAGGGGCCGTGACTAGCGGTCGAGAGACCCAGTACTTC.

The chain links TRBV7-9 to TRBJ1-2, with unresolved D. Per the germline V gene, CDR1 is SEHNR and CDR2 is FQNEAQ (reference sequence). The V end was cut by 4 bases, the J end by 4 bases, with 19 bases between. This CDR3 comprises 16 residues. The CDR3 loop is CASSSQVEISRYGYTF. The CDR3 region has the DNA TGTGCCAGCAGCTCCCAGGTGGAAATTTCTCGCTATGGCTACACCTTC.

The rearrangement uses TRBV28 and TRBJ2-3; 10 bases line up with TRBD2. The germline V gene has CDR1 MDHEN and CDR2 SYDVKM. Trimming removed 6 bases from V and 1 base from J; junction bases left unmatched: 4. The CDR3 extends over 15 amino acids. The CDR3 DNA is TGTGCCAGCAGGGGGCTAGCGGGGGGCACAGATACGCAGTATTTT. Residues: CASRGLAGGTDTQYF.